This T cell receptor beta chain comes out of a study of blood T cell repertoires in COVID-19. Only in-frame clones appear in the TCRdb table, and some are missing; sequencing was by immunoSEQ multiplex PCR. The sample has roughly 500,000 clones, around nine tenths seen once. The V gene's germline CDR1 is MGHRA and CDR2 YSYEKL. The CDR3 length is 16 residues. V was pared by 4 bases and J by 11 bases, with 15 bases of the junction left unmatched. The source material was PBMCs or T cells enriched from blood (not recorded which). This TCR derives from a middle-aged woman who had recovered from COVID-19. The chain is built from TRBV4-1 and TRBJ2-1; 9 bases fit TRBD2. The CDR3: CASSRGVAGVDNKQFF. DNA for the CDR3: TGCGCCAGCAGCCGGGGGGTAGCGGGAGTGGATAATAAGCAGTTCTTC.